The 26 T cell receptor beta chains below all came from one sample that was sequenced in a study of T cell repertoires in cytomegalovirus infection. The antigens for these receptors are not known. TCRdb re-called the reads through MiXCR, storing one row per CDR3 protein. The sample lists about 700,000 distinct CDR3 sequences, around a third seen once, with roughly 20% in the top ten. Sequencing used cultured PBMCs, obtained from culture after CMV antigen stimulation. These receptor sequences come from a human donor in good health (CMV status not recorded). Some clones in this sample may be carry-over from other donors' samples.

The chain recombines TRBV23-1 with TRBJ2-1, with a possible D match to TRBD2 (6 bases). TRBV23-1 is an ORF; its function is uncertain. The CDR3 has 18 amino acids. V lost 2 bases and J 2 bases, leaving 19 bases between the germline ends. The CDR3 region is CASSQTRTTSGAYNEQFF. In nucleotides, the CDR3 is TGCGCCAGCAGTCAAACGAGGACGACTAGTGGCGCCTACAATGAGCAGTTCTTC.

The chain links TRBV20-1 to TRBJ2-7; unclear D gene. Trimming shortened V by 5 bases and J by 0 bases, and 14 bases separated the two germline ends. The CDR3 spans 14 residues. Germline CDR1 reads DFQATT; CDR2 reads SNEGSKA (reference sequence). The CDR3 loop is CSASLAAISYEQYF. CDR3 in DNA: TGCAGTGCTTCCCTCGCGGCGATCTCCTACGAGCAGTACTTC.

The table lists this clonotype with a few counts. The chain couples TRBV11-2 to TRBJ1-4, with 7 bases aligning to TRBD1. Trimming took 5 bases from V and 8 from J; bases not matched to a gene: 2. The CDR3 is 12 residues long. Looked up from germline, CDR1 is SGHAT and CDR2 is FQNNGV. In DNA form, the CDR3 reads TGTGCCAGCAGCACAGGGGTCGAAAAACTGTTTTTT. It yields the protein CASSTGVEKLFF.

The chain uses TRBV28 and TRBJ2-3, with 10 bases fitting TRBD2. The CDR3 is 18 amino acids. CDR1 is MDHEN, CDR2 SYDVKM, per germline. After removal of 10 bases from V and 0 bases from J, the junction contained 16 bases not matched to a gene. DNA of the CDR3: TGTGCCACCTCTCGGCTAGCGGGGGTTTTTCGAAGCACAGATACGCAGTATTTT. Amino acid sequence: CATSRLAGVFRSTDTQYF.

This chain uses TRBV12-3 or TRBV12-4 with TRBJ2-7; D perhaps matches TRBD2 (5 bases). V lost 5 bases, J lost 2 bases, and 19 bases lay in between. The CDR3 has 16 amino acids. The CDR3 region is CASSPGGRRLAYEQYF. DNA of the CDR3: TGTGCCAGCAGTCCCGGCGGGCGACGGCTAGCCTACGAGCAGTACTTC.

The J gene is TRBJ2-1, the V gene TRBV7-6; TRBD2 aligns across 9 bases. The CDR3 sequence is 18 residues long. The germline V gene encodes CDR1 SGHVS and CDR2 FNYEAQ. Trimming took 4 bases from V and 4 from J; bases not matched to a gene: 14. CDR3 amino acids: CASSSPPPGGRVYNEQFF. DNA for the CDR3: TGTGCCAGCAGCTCCCCCCCCCCCGGCGGGAGGGTTTACAATGAGCAGTTCTTC.

This clonotype was observed many times. The chain uses TRBV7-9 and TRBJ2-7; D is uncertain. Per germline, CDR1 SEHNR and CDR2 FQNEAQ (reference sequence). V was cut by 1 base and J by 2 bases, with 9 bases left in between. This CDR3 spans 14 amino acids. The CDR3 here is CASSLGAATYEQYF. DNA for the CDR3: TGTGCCAGCAGCTTAGGGGCAGCGACCTACGAGCAGTACTTC.

This clonotype was seen only a few times. The genes are TRBV7-6 and TRBJ2-3; TRBD1 is a possible D gene (5 bases). CDR3 length: 15 residues. Trimming removed 5 bases at V and 2 bases at J, with 14 bases between. CDR1 is SGHVS, CDR2 FNYEAQ, per germline. CDR3 nucleotides: TGTGCCAGCAGCGGGGCCCTAGGACCCACAGATACGCAGTATTTT. It codes for CASSGALGPTDTQYF.

The chain carries TRBV6-2 or TRBV6-3 and TRBJ1-1; D not resolved. Looked up from germline, CDR1 is MNHEY and CDR2 is SVGEGT. The CDR3 totals 12 residues. The V gene lost 6 bases and the J gene lost 3 bases, with 8 bases spanning the gap. The CDR3 nucleotides are TGTGCCAGCAGCAACTGGGACACTGAAGCTTTCTTT. It encodes CASSNWDTEAFF.

The chain combines TRBV11-1 with TRBJ2-1; D ambiguous. The CDR3 runs 11 residues. CDR1 is SGHAT and CDR2 is FQDESV in the germline V gene (reference sequence). V was trimmed by 5 bases and J by 8 bases, leaving 7 bases between them. As DNA, the CDR3 is TGTGCCAGCAGCACCCAGGATGAGCAGTTCTTC. It encodes CASSTQDEQFF.

This clonotype was counted between two and nine times. The V call is TRBV20-1, the J call TRBJ2-3; tentatively, D is TRBD2 (5 bases). The V gene's germline CDR1 is DFQATT and CDR2 SNEGSKA (reference sequence). This CDR3 has 18 residues. V lost 2 bases to trimming and J lost 2 bases, with 23 bases between them. DNA of the CDR3: TGCAGTGCTAGACCCGGGAATCCACCCCCCGGGGACACAGATACGCAGTATTTT. Its protein is CSARPGNPPPGDTDTQYF.

DNA for the CDR3: TGTGCCAGCAGCTTATTGGCCCGCTGGGACAATGAGCAGTTCTTC. It specifies CASSLLARWDNEQFF. The chain combines TRBV7-2 with TRBJ2-1, with D unresolved. Germline V CDR1 and CDR2: SGHTA, FQGNSA. This CDR3 is built from 15 residues. Trimming left V 2 bases short and J 5 bases short, with 13 bases between.

The chain carries TRBV5-5 and TRBJ1-6; unclear D gene. CDR1 is SGHKS and CDR2 is YYEKEE in the germline V gene (reference sequence). V lost 4 bases, J lost 14 bases, and 19 bases lay in between. The CDR3 is made up of 14 amino acids. CDR3 protein: CASSPWTAAGSLHF. DNA of the CDR3: TGTGCCAGCAGCCCCTGGACGGCCGCGGGGTCCCTCCACTTT.

This clonotype was observed a handful of times. CDR3 region: CASRNHSYPYGYTF. As DNA, the CDR3 is TGTGCCAGCAGAAATCACAGTTATCCCTATGGCTACACCTTC. J is TRBJ1-2 and V is TRBV7-2; D uncertain. The CDR3 loop spans 14 amino acids. V lost 6 bases and J lost 4, with 15 bases in between. From germline, CDR1 is SGHTA and CDR2 FQGNSA.

This clonotype was counted only a few times. The gene calls are TRBV20-1 and TRBJ1-4; weak D call: TRBD1 (6 bases). V dropped 7 bases and J dropped 4 bases, with 13 bases sitting between them. The length of the CDR3 is 13 residues. Germline CDR1 reads DFQATT; CDR2 reads SNEGSKA (reference sequence). The CDR3 DNA is TGCAGTGTAAAGGGGGGGAGTAATGAAAAACTGTTTTTT. Translating it yields CSVKGGSNEKLFF.

There are a few counts of this clonotype. This rearrangement joins TRBV7-9 to TRBJ1-4; D unclear. V gave up 1 base and J gave up 13 bases, with 13 bases separating them. Looked up from germline, CDR1 is SEHNR and CDR2 is FQNEAQ (reference sequence). CDR3 length: 13 residues. The chain's CDR3 is CASSLEPDSVLFF. The CDR3 coding sequence is TGTGCCAGCAGCTTAGAGCCAGACTCGGTACTGTTTTTT.

The V gene is TRBV18, the J gene TRBJ2-2, with D possibly matching TRBD1 (5 bases). V lost 6 bases to trimming and J lost 3 bases, with 11 bases between them. Germline V gene sequence: CDR1 KGHSH, CDR2 LQKENI. This CDR3 contains 14 residues. CDR3 region: CASSKGLYTGELFF. The CDR3 DNA follows: TGTGCCAGCTCGAAGGGGCTTTACACCGGGGAGCTGTTTTTT.

This clonotype has just a few counts. This sequence joins TRBV25-1 and TRBJ1-4; no reliable D call. The CDR3 runs 13 residues. The germline V gene has CDR1 MGHDK and CDR2 SYGVNS. Between the trimmed V and J ends, which lost 8 bases and 0 bases, there was a span of 7 bases. CDR3 nucleotide sequence: TGTGCCAGCCAGACTGCAACTAATGAAAAACTGTTTTTT. Residues: CASQTATNEKLFF.

The chain uses TRBV20-1 and TRBJ2-1; possible D gene TRBD2, 6 bases. This CDR3 is 15 amino acids long. Germline V gives CDR1 DFQATT, CDR2 SNEGSKA (reference sequence). Trimming stripped 0 bases from V and 3 bases from J, with 12 bases between. The CDR3 DNA reads TGCAGTGCTAGAGATAGGGGACTTCTCTACAATGAGCAGTTCTTC. Translation gives CSARDRGLLYNEQFF.

The chain links TRBV23-1 to TRBJ2-3, with 14 bases matching TRBD2. TRBV23-1 is filed as an ORF, its function uncertain. The CDR3 consists of 19 residues. Trimming at V came to 4 bases and at J to 3 bases, leaving 12 bases not matched to a gene. CDR3 DNA sequence: TGCGCCAGCAGTCCCCGACTAGCGGGGGGGCCCCCCCATACAGATACGCAGTATTTT. Translating gives CASSPRLAGGPPHTDTQYF.

This clonotype appeared a few times. This rearrangement joins TRBV7-6 to TRBJ1-4; D possibly corresponds to TRBD1 (6 bases). Germline CDR1 and CDR2: SGHVS and FNYEAQ. V dropped 5 bases and J dropped 11 bases, with 18 bases sitting between them. The CDR3 consists of 14 residues. The CDR3 bases are TGTGCCAGCAGCCCCGACCGGGAGGGGGACAAACTGTTTTTT. Encoded protein: CASSPDREGDKLFF.

This clonotype was found many times. This chain links TRBV7-8 with TRBJ2-7; 7 bases match TRBD1. CDR3 length: 15 residues. V lost 5 bases to trimming and J lost 4 bases; unmatched junction nucleotides: 11. Germline V lookup: CDR1 SGHVS, CDR2 FQNEAQ. CDR3 DNA: TGTGCCAGCAGCCCGAGGGGGCCGGAGATGTACGAGCAGTACTTC. This gives the protein CASSPRGPEMYEQYF.

In its sample, this clonotype was seen a few times. V gene TRBV12-3 or TRBV12-4 combines with J gene TRBJ1-1, with unresolved D. V was clipped by 6 bases and J by 11 bases, with 16 bases between them. The CDR3 extends over 12 amino acids. The CDR3 sequence is CASRVGPVEAFF. For the CDR3, the DNA is TGTGCCAGCAGGGTCGGGCCAGTGGAGGCTTTCTTT.

The V and J genes are TRBV20-1 and TRBJ1-6, with 7 bases matching TRBD1. Germline V gene data show CDR1 as DFQATT and CDR2 as SNEGSKA (reference sequence). CDR3 length: 17 residues. Trimming cost V 0 bases and J 7 bases; bases outside gene matches: 12. CDR3 sequence (DNA): TGCAGTGCTAGAGATTTAAGGGGGACAGTAGGGAATTCACCCCTCCACTTT. Amino acids: CSARDLRGTVGNSPLHF.

This clonotype was seen more than once but under ten times. The chain couples TRBV11-2 to TRBJ1-2; tentatively, D is TRBD1 (6 bases). Germline V gene lookup returns CDR1 SGHAT and CDR2 FQNNGV. V was pared by 4 bases and J by 4 bases, with 19 bases between. CDR3 length: 16 residues. The DNA for the CDR3 is TGTGCCAGCAGCTCCCGGCCCCGGGCGGGGGCCTATGGCTACACCTTC. Its protein product is CASSSRPRAGAYGYTF. The full variable domain, rest sourced from reference TRBV11-2 and TRBJ1-2, is EAGVAQSPRYKIIEKRQSVAFWCNPISGHATLYWYQQILGQGPKLLIQFQNNGVVDDSQLPKDRFSAERLKGVDSTLKIQPAKLEDSAVYLCASSSRPRAGAYGYTFGSGTRLTVV.

This clonotype was detected only a few times. The chain joins TRBV6-2 or TRBV6-3 to TRBJ2-1; D perhaps matches TRBD2 (5 bases). The CDR3 length is 16 residues. Germline values: CDR1 MNHEY, CDR2 SVGEGT. With 5 bases removed from V and 7 bases from J, the gap between germline ends came to 21 bases. The CDR3 nucleotides read TGTGCCAGCAGTAGAGCGTCGGGCCACACGGGGAATGAGCAGTTCTTC. Protein product: CASSRASGHTGNEQFF.